The next 10 T cell receptor beta chains were all read from a single sample in a study of radiation and T cells in renal cell carcinoma. This sample's time point: baseline pretreatment blood. Treatment meaning: 15 Gy SBRT to primary tumor, nephrectomy 4 weeks later. Generated by immunoSEQ multiplex PCR, the TCRdb table keeps only in-frame clones and is missing some. The sample holds approximately 150,000 clones; 88% are singletons and the top ten take roughly 4%. The source was blood, collected from a patient whose treatment included radiotherapy and nephrectomy. The receptor source for this set is a woman in her 70s with renal cell carcinoma.

This clone was seen only once. The chain uses TRBV28 and TRBJ2-7, with 9 positions matching TRBD2. The J segment lost 6 bases and the V segment lost 1 base, leaving 10 bases of the junction unmatched. The CDR3 has 16 residues. Germline CDR1 and CDR2: MDHEN and SYDVKM. The CDR3 sequence is CASSLLSGSGGREQYF. The CDR3 region has the DNA TGTGCCAGCAGTTTATTGAGCGGTAGCGGGGGTCGCGAGCAGTACTTC.

V is TRBV19 and J is TRBJ1-5; D call uncertain. Germline values: CDR1 LNHDA, CDR2 SQIVND (reference sequence). The germline V and J ends were trimmed by 10 bases and 4 bases, with 11 bases remaining between them. The CDR3 is 12 residues long. CDR3 DNA sequence: TGTGCCACCCAGGACGGGAATCAGCCCCAGCATTTT. It is translated as CATQDGNQPQHF. Combining the CDR3 with reference TRBV19 and TRBJ1-5 gives the whole variable domain DGGITQSPKYLFRKEGQNVTLSCEQNLNHDAMYWYRQDPGQGLRLIYYSQIVNDFQKGDIAEGYSVSREKKESFPLTVTSAQKNPTAFYLCATQDGNQPQHFGDGTRLSIL.

CDR3 in amino acids: CASSQAGRDFYEQYF. CDR3 coding DNA: TGTGCCAGCAGCCAAGCGGGCAGAGACTTCTACGAGCAGTACTTC. V is TRBV14 and J is TRBJ2-7; the D is unclear. V shed 1 base and J shed 3 bases, with 13 bases lying between them. Germline V CDR1 and CDR2: SGHDN, FVKESK. The CDR3 loop spans 15 amino acids.

The chain links TRBV14 to TRBJ1-6; the D is unclear. The V gene's germline CDR1 is SGHDN and CDR2 FVKESK. Trimming removed 1 base at V and 7 bases at J, with 5 bases between. The CDR3 runs to 13 residues. CDR3 sequence (DNA): TGTGCCAGCAGCCAAGCCCCCAATTCACCCCTCCACTTT. As protein: CASSQAPNSPLHF.

This clone showed up just a few times. The chain links TRBV29-1 to TRBJ1-1; D unclear. Germline CDR1 reads SQVTM; CDR2 reads ANQGSEA. V shed 3 bases and J shed 0 bases, with 5 bases lying between them. The CDR3 is 12 amino acids. The CDR3: CSVEELNTEAFF. The CDR3 region has the DNA TGCAGCGTTGAGGAGTTGAACACTGAAGCTTTCTTT.

This chain links TRBV9 with TRBJ1-3, with unresolved D. Germline loops: CDR1 SGDLS, CDR2 YYNGEE. CDR3 length: 17 amino acids. Between the trimmed V and J ends, which lost 3 bases and 1 base, there was a span of 17 bases. CDR3 nucleotide sequence: TGTGCCAGCAGCGACCGGGGAGGGTCTGTATCTGGAAACACCATATATTTT. Residues: CASSDRGGSVSGNTIYF.

The rearrangement links TRBV6-1 to TRBJ1-3; D may be TRBD1 (6 bases). In germline, CDR1 is MNHNS, CDR2 SASEGT. The CDR3 loop spans 14 amino acids. With 6 bases removed from V and 1 base from J, the gap between germline ends came to 10 bases. The DNA for the CDR3 is TGTGCCAGCAGGGTACAGGGATCTGGAAACACCATATATTTT. Protein sequence: CASRVQGSGNTIYF.

This rearrangement joins TRBV7-2 to TRBJ1-1; D is undetermined. V was cut by 2 bases and J by 3 bases, with 10 bases left in between. Per germline, CDR1 SGHTA and CDR2 FQGNSA. The CDR3 has 14 residues. The chain's CDR3 is CASSLSVWDTEAFF. The CDR3 DNA reads as TGTGCCAGCAGCTTAAGCGTTTGGGACACTGAAGCTTTCTTT.

V and J are TRBV7-9 and TRBJ2-6; D is ambiguous. From germline, CDR1 is SEHNR and CDR2 FQNEAQ (reference sequence). There are 17 residues in the CDR3. V lost 3 bases to trimming and J lost 0 bases, with 12 bases between them. DNA for the CDR3: TGTGCCAGCAGCTTGAGGCCGGCTAGCTCTGGGGCCAACGTCCTGACTTTC. This sequence encodes CASSLRPASSGANVLTF.

V is TRBV2 and J is TRBJ2-3, with TRBD2 matching 13 bases. The CDR3 is 16 residues long. Trimming at V came to 7 bases and at J to 2 bases, leaving 6 bases not matched to a gene. Looked up from germline, CDR1 is SNHLY and CDR2 is FYNNEI. CDR3 protein: CASNRGLAGTTDTQYF. The CDR3, as DNA: TGTGCCAGCAACAGGGGACTAGCGGGGACCACAGATACGCAGTATTTT.